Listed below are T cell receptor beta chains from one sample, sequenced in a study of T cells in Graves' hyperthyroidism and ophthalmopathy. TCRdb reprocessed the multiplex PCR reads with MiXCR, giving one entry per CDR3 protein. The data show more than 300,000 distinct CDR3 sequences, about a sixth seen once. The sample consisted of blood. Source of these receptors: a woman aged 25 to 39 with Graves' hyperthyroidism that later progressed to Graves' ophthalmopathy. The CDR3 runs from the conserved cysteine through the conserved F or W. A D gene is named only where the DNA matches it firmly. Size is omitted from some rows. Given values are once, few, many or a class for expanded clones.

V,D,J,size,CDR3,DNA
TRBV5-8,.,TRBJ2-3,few,CASSFDRYGNTDTQYF,TGTGCCAGCAGTTTTGACCGGTACGGAAACACAGATACGCAGTATTTT
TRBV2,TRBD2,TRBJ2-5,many,CASNRRGTSGKETQYF,TGTGCCAGCAACCGAAGGGGGACTAGCGGGAAAGAGACCCAGTACTTC
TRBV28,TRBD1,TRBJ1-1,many,CASSYRGNTEAFF,TGTGCCAGCAGTTACAGGGGGAACACTGAAGCTTTCTTT
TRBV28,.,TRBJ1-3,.,CASSFPPGSGASSGNTIYF,TGTGCCAGCAGTTTCCCCCCGGGGTCGGGGGCTAGCTCTGGAAACACCATATATTTT
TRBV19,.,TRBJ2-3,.,CASSILASSTDTQYF,TGTGCCAGTAGTATATTAGCAAGTAGCACAGATACGCAGTATTTT
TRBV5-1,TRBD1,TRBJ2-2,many,CASTRQGINTGELFF,TGCGCCAGCACCCGACAGGGGATAAACACCGGGGAGCTGTTTTTT
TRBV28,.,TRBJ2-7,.,CASSPGRPGSYEQYF,TGTGCCAGCAGTCCTGGTAGGCCGGGTTCCTACGAGCAGTACTTC
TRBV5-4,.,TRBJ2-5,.,CASSFWGLSGQETQYF,TGTGCCAGCAGCTTCTGGGGTCTTAGCGGACAAGAGACCCAGTACTTC
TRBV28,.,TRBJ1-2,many,CASSLLFLYGYTF,TGTGCCAGCAGCCTCTTATTTCTCTATGGCTACACCTTC
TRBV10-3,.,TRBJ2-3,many,CAIMERADSTDTQYF,TGTGCCATCATGGAGAGGGCCGATAGCACAGATACGCAGTATTTT
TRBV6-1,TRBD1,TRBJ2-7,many,CASSSGQGNYEQYF,TGTGCCAGCAGTTCGGGACAGGGGAACTACGAGCAGTACTTC
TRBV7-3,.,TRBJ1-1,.,CASSPSRRSTEAFF,TGTGCCAGCAGCCCAAGCAGGAGGAGCACTGAAGCTTTCTTT
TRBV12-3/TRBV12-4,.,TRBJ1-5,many,CASSFTGRGQPQHF,TGTGCCAGCAGTTTTACGGGGCGGGGTCAGCCCCAGCATTTT